These T cell receptor beta chains were read from a single sample in a study of T cell responses to AZD1222 COVID-19 vaccine. Profiling relied on immunoSEQ multiplex PCR, and the TCRdb table lists in-frame clones only, not all of them. The data hold around 44,000 clones, with approximately 86% observed a single time. The sequences come from peripheral blood, collected 28 days after the second AZD1222 dose. The source of these receptors is an adult who received the AZD1222 COVID-19 vaccine. Both conserved end residues are part of each CDR3. A D gene is named only where the DNA matches it firmly. Clone size appears in some rows only: once, few, many, or a class for an expanded clone.

J gene: TRBJ2-7; clone size: NA; D gene: TRBD2; V gene: TRBV19; CDR3 DNA: TGTGCCAGTAGCCTGGGGGGGGGCTACGAGCAGTACTTC; CDR3 protein: CASSLGGGYEQYF
J gene: TRBJ2-6; clone size: NA; D gene: NA; V gene: TRBV7-3; CDR3 DNA: TGTGCCAGCAGCTTAGGGGTCTCTGGGGCCAACGTCCTGACTTTC; CDR3 protein: CASSLGVSGANVLTF
J gene: TRBJ1-2; clone size: NA; D gene: NA; V gene: TRBV28; CDR3 DNA: TGTGCCAGCAGTCTCATAATTGGGGGAAATTCCCCTACTTATGGCTACACCTTC; CDR3 protein: CASSLIIGGNSPTYGYTF
J gene: TRBJ2-1; clone size: NA; D gene: TRBD2; V gene: TRBV29-1; CDR3 DNA: TGCAGCGTTGCTACTAGCGGGGCTTACAATGAGCAGTTCTTC; CDR3 protein: CSVATSGAYNEQFF
J gene: TRBJ2-3; clone size: once; D gene: NA; V gene: TRBV27; CDR3 DNA: TGTGCCAGCAGTTTGCGGTTCCTGCAAATTCGCGATACGCAGTATTTT; CDR3 protein: CASSLRFLQIRDTQYF
J gene: TRBJ2-7; clone size: NA; D gene: TRBD2; V gene: TRBV30; CDR3 DNA: TGTGCCTGGAGGACTAGCGGGAGGGTATACGAGCAGTACTTC; CDR3 protein: CAWRTSGRVYEQYF
J gene: TRBJ2-5; clone size: NA; D gene: NA; V gene: TRBV3-1/TRBV3-2; CDR3 DNA: TGTGCCAGCAGCTATTCCCCGGGACAAGTGACCCAGTACTTC; CDR3 protein: CASSYSPGQVTQYF
J gene: TRBJ2-7; clone size: NA; D gene: TRBD2; V gene: TRBV19; CDR3 DNA: TGTGCCAGTAGTCCGGGACTAGCAGCCTCCATCGGTGGGTACGAGCAGTACTTC; CDR3 protein: CASSPGLAASIGGYEQYF
J gene: TRBJ1-2; clone size: NA; D gene: TRBD1; V gene: TRBV28; CDR3 DNA: TGTGCCACACAAGGCCCAGGGGGCGCTGGGAATGGCTACACCTTC; CDR3 protein: CATQGPGGAGNGYTF
J gene: TRBJ1-6; clone size: NA; D gene: TRBD1; V gene: TRBV7-8; CDR3 DNA: TGTGCCAGCAGCTTAGTCGGGACAGGGGGCCTGAATTCACCCCTCCACTTT; CDR3 protein: CASSLVGTGGLNSPLHF
J gene: TRBJ2-2; clone size: NA; D gene: NA; V gene: TRBV28; CDR3 DNA: TGTGCCAGCACCAAGACAGGCAACACCGGGGAGCTGTTTTTT; CDR3 protein: CASTKTGNTGELFF
J gene: TRBJ2-1; clone size: few; D gene: NA; V gene: TRBV29-1; CDR3 DNA: TGCAGCGTTGGGCAGGATTACAATGAGCAGTTCTTC; CDR3 protein: CSVGQDYNEQFF
J gene: TRBJ1-6; clone size: NA; D gene: NA; V gene: TRBV7-9; CDR3 DNA: TGTGCCAGCAGTCCCGGTAATACTTCACCCCTCCACTTT; CDR3 protein: CASSPGNTSPLHF
J gene: TRBJ2-7; clone size: NA; D gene: TRBD2; V gene: TRBV6-1; CDR3 DNA: TGTGCCAGCAGCCCCGCGGGGGGTGCCCCGGAGCAGTACTTC; CDR3 protein: CASSPAGGAPEQYF